This entry features one TCR beta chain sequence. This specimen belongs to a study of blood T cell repertoires in COVID-19. As for the study in general: Sources were T cells, B-cell-depleted T cells, or PBMCs; the material itself was cDNA or gDNA.

The germline CDR1 and CDR2 sequences are SNHLY and FYNNEI. The CDR3 contains 14 residues. Trimming took off 2 bases at V and 2 bases at J, with 9 bases between the two ends. This table comes from immunoSEQ multiplex PCR, and its TCRdb copy is limited to in-frame clones, with some not included. Of under 170,000 clones in the sample, around 87% were seen once. This TCR was recovered from an older woman with active or convalescent COVID-19. The chain couples TRBV2 to TRBJ1-2; no firm D call. Specimen: peripheral blood. The CDR3 DNA reads as TGTGCCAGCAGTGAAAGGGAGGGAAACTATGGCTACACCTTC. Amino acid sequence: CASSEREGNYGYTF.